This T cell receptor (beta chain) emerged from a study of cytomegalovirus exposure and HLA in healthy donors. Study in general: Membership in the Caucasian-associated ancestry cluster was found for around four fifths of about 430 genotyped donors.

General study findings and limits: Most of the TCR beta V segments (in an earlier analysis) were productive either about 87% or about 30% of the time.

To note about this clone: What it recognizes is unknown.

The PCR employed 60 Vbeta primers together with 13 Jbeta primers. TCRdb's table, derived via immunoSEQ multiplex PCR, lists solely in-frame clones and lacks some. In the table there are under 200,000 clones, about 72% of which are singletons. This clonotype originated in a girl aged 10 to 17 in good health and CMV-seronegative. Sequenced material: PBMCs.

The CDR3 loop is CASSIPYNQPQHF. The CDR3 region has the DNA TGTGCCAGCAGTATCCCCTACAATCAGCCCCAGCATTTT. The rearrangement joins TRBV6-1 to TRBJ1-5, with unresolved D. This CDR3 is built from 13 residues. The V gene lost 5 bases and the J gene lost 3 bases, with 8 bases spanning the gap. Looked up from germline, CDR1 is MNHNS and CDR2 is SASEGT.